The 16 T cell receptor beta chains given below trace back to one sample, sequenced in a study of cytotoxic CD8 clonotypes in ibrutinib-treated CLL (dated by TCRdb to the early 2020s). The sample's time point label, decoded: around 25 months on ibrutinib. The library was obtained by the immunoSEQ multiplex PCR assay. This immuneACCESS table, as held by TCRdb, lists in-frame sequences with V and J called but not all clones. Of the missing ones, under half trace to an unresolved V gene in checked studies; the others have no known cause. This sample comprises about 180,000 clones, around 80% of them detected only once. Jointly, the top ten make up 3.5% to 5.5% of the sample. This specimen was PBMCs, taken after 24 months of ibrutinib treatment. The receptors stem from a human donor with chronic lymphocytic leukemia.

The genes are TRBV5-8 and TRBJ1-3; no firm D call. This CDR3 region has 15 residues. Trimming pared 0 bases from V and 1 base from J, leaving 8 bases between. Germline loops: CDR1 SGHTS, CDR2 YDEGEE. The CDR3 here is CASSLVVGSGNTIYF. In nucleotides, the CDR3 is TGTGCCAGCAGCTTGGTAGTCGGTTCTGGAAACACCATATATTTT.

The CDR3 DNA is TGTGCCAGCAGCTTTGACAGTGGAGCGAGAGGAAACACCATATATTTT. Protein sequence: CASSFDSGARGNTIYF. V is TRBV7-2 and J is TRBJ1-3; maybe TRBD1 (5 bases). This CDR3 spans 16 amino acids. The V gene's germline CDR1 is SGHTA and CDR2 FQGNSA. V dropped 3 bases and J dropped 4 bases, with 16 bases sitting between them.

In this sample, this clone turned up a few times. V and J are TRBV2 and TRBJ2-4; D is ambiguous. V lost 4 bases, J lost 7 bases, and 8 bases lay in between. Germline loops: CDR1 SNHLY, CDR2 FYNNEI. The CDR3 has 12 residues. The CDR3 spells CASSGPSNIQYF. The CDR3 region has the DNA TGTGCCAGCAGTGGCCCCTCGAACATTCAGTACTTC.

CDR3 sequence (DNA): TGTGCCAGCAGTGACCCCGACTGGGGCACTGAAGCTTTCTTT. Its protein is CASSDPDWGTEAFF. The rearrangement links TRBV25-1 to TRBJ1-1; no definite D call. The germline V and J ends were trimmed by 3 bases and 4 bases, with 12 bases remaining between them. The CDR3 consists of 14 residues. CDR1 and CDR2 (germline): MGHDK, SYGVNS.

The chain couples TRBV28 to TRBJ1-2; a possible D gene is TRBD1 (5 bases). CDR1 is MDHEN, CDR2 SYDVKM, per germline. Deletions cut 3 bases from V and 5 bases from J, with 7 bases between. This CDR3 is 12 amino acids long. CDR3 sequence reads: CASSLDIYGYTF. CDR3 in DNA: TGTGCCAGCAGTTTGGACATTTATGGCTACACCTTC.

This clone occurred once. The chain combines TRBV28 with TRBJ2-1; 12 bases line up with TRBD2. CDR3 length: 23 amino acids. The germline CDR1 and CDR2 sequences are MDHEN and SYDVKM. V was clipped by 6 bases and J by 8 bases; unmatched bases: 32. CDR3 sequence (DNA): TGTGCCAGCAGGACAGAGGGAGGGGCCCACCCGGTTGGGACTAGCGGGTGGGACGATGAGCAGTTCTTC. This encodes CASRTEGGAHPVGTSGWDDEQFF.

The chain recombines TRBV10-2 with TRBJ1-3, with 8 positions matching TRBD1. Germline values: CDR1 WSHSY, CDR2 SAAADI. With 2 bases clipped from V and 0 bases from J, the junction kept 9 bases outside the gene matches. This CDR3 contains 18 residues. The CDR3 nucleotides are TGCGCCAGCAGTGAGAGGGTTGGGGGGACAGGCTCTGGAAACACCATATATTTT. It translates to CASSERVGGTGSGNTIYF.

This chain joins TRBV2 and TRBJ1-1; D is undetermined. Trimming removed 5 bases from V and 0 bases from J, with 19 bases in between. The CDR3 consists of 17 residues. The germline CDR1 and CDR2 sequences are SNHLY and FYNNEI. CDR3 sequence reads: CASSWSSTQIMNTEAFF. The DNA for the CDR3 is TGTGCCAGCAGTTGGTCGTCTACCCAAATCATGAACACTGAAGCTTTCTTT.

V and J are TRBV7-6 and TRBJ1-5; no clear D. The CDR3 extends over 14 amino acids. CDR1 and CDR2 (germline): SGHVS, FNYEAQ. The germline V and J ends were trimmed by 1 base and 7 bases, with 11 bases remaining between them. The CDR3 here is CASSLEFRNQPQHF. The CDR3 DNA reads as TGTGCCAGCAGCTTAGAGTTCAGAAACCAGCCCCAGCATTTT.

As to this clone: Its ends do not fully match the called genes, so a read error is possible. The chain couples TRBV7-3 to TRBJ2-1; TRBD2 matches at 14 bases. This CDR3 region has 15 residues. In germline, CDR1 is SGHTA, CDR2 FQGTGA. Here the CDR3 DNA reads TGTGCCAGCAGCTTAACCGGGACTAGCGGGAGTGAGCGGTTCTTC. Protein sequence: CASSLTGTSGSERFF.

The chain joins TRBV6-1 to TRBJ1-3; D is undetermined. Trimming pared 7 bases from V and 0 bases from J, leaving 13 bases between. Germline V gene lookup returns CDR1 MNHNS and CDR2 SASEGT. CDR3 length equals 15 residues. The CDR3 bases are TGTGCCAGCACGGGTCTGCTGAGCTCTGGAAACACCATATATTTT. It yields the protein CASTGLLSSGNTIYF.

The chain uses TRBV5-1 and TRBJ2-7, with 8 bases identical to TRBD1. CDR3 length: 15 residues. The V segment lost 0 bases and the J segment 2 bases; nucleotides outside the gene matches: 4. The germline V gene has CDR1 SGHRS and CDR2 YFSETQ. The CDR3 sequence is CASSLEVTGAYEQYF. In nucleotides, the CDR3 is TGCGCCAGCAGCTTGGAAGTGACAGGGGCCTACGAGCAGTACTTC. The full variable domain, rest sourced from reference TRBV5-1 and TRBJ2-7, is KAGVTQTPRYLIKTRGQQVTLSCSPISGHRSVSWYQQTPGQGLQFLFEYFSETQRNKGNFPGRFSGRQFSNSRSEMNVSTLELGDSALYLCASSLEVTGAYEQYFGPGTRLTVT.

The chain is built from TRBV6-6 and TRBJ2-1; 12 bases agree with TRBD2. J gave up 6 bases and V 4 bases, and 4 bases lay outside the gene matches. Germline lookup yields CDR1 MNHNY and CDR2 SVGAGI (reference sequence). The CDR3 extends over 15 amino acids. The CDR3 bases are TGTGCCAGCAGTTTGACTAGCGGGAGAGCCAATGAGCAGTTCTTC. Amino acid sequence: CASSLTSGRANEQFF.

The chain has TRBV6-1 and TRBJ2-3; 11 nucleotides line up with TRBD2. Germline lookup yields CDR1 MNHNS and CDR2 SASEGT. J was trimmed by 4 bases and V by 7 bases; bases with no gene match: 4. CDR3 size: 14 residues. DNA for the CDR3: TGTGCCAGCAATCAACTAGCGGGGGCAGATACGCAGTATTTT. Its protein product is CASNQLAGADTQYF.

The rearrangement joins TRBV11-2 to TRBJ1-2, with TRBD1 as a possible D gene (5 bases). V lost 1 base and J 8 bases, leaving 20 bases between the germline ends. The germline V gene encodes CDR1 SGHAT and CDR2 FQNNGV. This CDR3 spans 16 amino acids. The CDR3 here is CASSLGSGREERGYTF. In DNA form, the CDR3 reads TGTGCCAGCAGCTTAGGCTCGGGCAGGGAGGAAAGGGGCTACACCTTC.

The CDR3 DNA is TGTCCCAATTGTATCCCTACCAGGGGCAACGGGAACACTGAAGCTTTCTTT. Encoded protein: CPNCIPTRGNGNTEAFF. V is TRBV27 and J is TRBJ1-1; D is possibly TRBD1 (6 bases). The germline gives CDR1 MNHEY, CDR2 SMNVEV (reference sequence). The CDR3 contains 17 residues.